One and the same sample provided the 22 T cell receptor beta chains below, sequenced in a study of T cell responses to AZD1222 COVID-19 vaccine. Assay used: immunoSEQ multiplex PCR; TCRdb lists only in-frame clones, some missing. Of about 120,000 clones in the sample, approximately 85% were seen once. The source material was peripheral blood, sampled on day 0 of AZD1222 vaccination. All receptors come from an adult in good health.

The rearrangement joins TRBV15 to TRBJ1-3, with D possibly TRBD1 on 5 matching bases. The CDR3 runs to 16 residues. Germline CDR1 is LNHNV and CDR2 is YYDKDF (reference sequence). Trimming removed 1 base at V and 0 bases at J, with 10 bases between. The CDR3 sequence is CATSRAGAPSGNTIYF. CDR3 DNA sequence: TGTGCCACCAGCAGAGCTGGGGCTCCCTCTGGAAACACCATATATTTT. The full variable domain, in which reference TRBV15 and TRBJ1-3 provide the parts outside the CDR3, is DAMVIQNPRYQVTQFGKPVTLSCSQTLNHNVMYWYQQKSSQAPKLLFHYYDKDFNNEADTPDNFQSRRPNTSFCFLDIRSPGLGDTAMYLCATSRAGAPSGNTIYFGEGSWLTVV.

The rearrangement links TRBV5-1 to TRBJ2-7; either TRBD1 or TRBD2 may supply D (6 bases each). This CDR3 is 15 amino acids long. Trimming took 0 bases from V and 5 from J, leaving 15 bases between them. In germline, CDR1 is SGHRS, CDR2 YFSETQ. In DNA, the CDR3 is TGCGCCAGCAGCTTGGAGGGGGAGGCATACAACGAGCAGTACTTC. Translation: CASSLEGEAYNEQYF. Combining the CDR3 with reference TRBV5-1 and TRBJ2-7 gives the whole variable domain KAGVTQTPRYLIKTRGQQVTLSCSPISGHRSVSWYQQTPGQGLQFLFEYFSETQRNKGNFPGRFSGRQFSNSRSEMNVSTLELGDSALYLCASSLEGEAYNEQYFGPGTRLTVT.

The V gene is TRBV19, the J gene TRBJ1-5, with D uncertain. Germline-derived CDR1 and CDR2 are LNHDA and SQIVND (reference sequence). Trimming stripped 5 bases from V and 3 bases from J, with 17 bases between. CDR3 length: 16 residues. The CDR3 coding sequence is TGTGCCAGTAGTCCTCGGGCAGCAGGACCCAATCAGCCCCAGCATTTT. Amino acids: CASSPRAAGPNQPQHF.

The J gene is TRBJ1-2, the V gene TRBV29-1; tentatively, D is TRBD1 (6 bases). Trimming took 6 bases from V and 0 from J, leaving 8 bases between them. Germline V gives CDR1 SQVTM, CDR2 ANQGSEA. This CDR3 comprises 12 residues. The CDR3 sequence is CSVDSPNYGYTF. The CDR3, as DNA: TGCAGCGTGGACAGCCCTAACTATGGCTACACCTTC.

DNA for the CDR3: TGTGCCAGCAGCCTCGGTGATAGGAACACTGAAGCTTTCTTT. It yields the protein CASSLGDRNTEAFF. This chain uses TRBV11-3 with TRBJ1-1; no reliable D call. Germline CDR1 and CDR2: SGHNT and YENEEA. The CDR3 contains 14 residues. Trimming took off 5 bases at V and 1 base at J, with 11 bases between the two ends.

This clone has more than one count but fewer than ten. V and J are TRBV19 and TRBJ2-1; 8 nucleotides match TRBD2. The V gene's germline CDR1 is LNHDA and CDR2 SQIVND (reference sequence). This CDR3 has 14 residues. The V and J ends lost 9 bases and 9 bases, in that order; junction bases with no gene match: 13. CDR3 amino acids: CASNSGGLSGEQFF. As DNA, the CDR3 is TGTGCCAGCAACTCGGGGGGGCTCTCGGGTGAGCAGTTCTTC. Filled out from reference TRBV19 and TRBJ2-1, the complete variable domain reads DGGITQSPKYLFRKEGQNVTLSCEQNLNHDAMYWYRQDPGQGLRLIYYSQIVNDFQKGDIAEGYSVSREKKESFPLTVTSAQKNPTAFYLCASNSGGLSGEQFFGPGTRLTVL.

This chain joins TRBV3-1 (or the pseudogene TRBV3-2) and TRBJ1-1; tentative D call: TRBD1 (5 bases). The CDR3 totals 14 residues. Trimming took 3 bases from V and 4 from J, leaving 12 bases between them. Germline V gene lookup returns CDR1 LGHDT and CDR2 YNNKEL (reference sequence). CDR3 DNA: TGTGCCAGCAGCCACCTGACAGAGGGCACTGAAGCTTTCTTT. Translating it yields CASSHLTEGTEAFF.

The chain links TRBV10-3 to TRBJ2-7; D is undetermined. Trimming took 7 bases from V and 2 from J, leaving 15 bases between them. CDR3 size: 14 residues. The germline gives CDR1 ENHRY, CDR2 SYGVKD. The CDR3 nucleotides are TGTGCCATCACCCAGATGCCCCCTCCCTACGAGCAGTACTTC. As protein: CAITQMPPPYEQYF.

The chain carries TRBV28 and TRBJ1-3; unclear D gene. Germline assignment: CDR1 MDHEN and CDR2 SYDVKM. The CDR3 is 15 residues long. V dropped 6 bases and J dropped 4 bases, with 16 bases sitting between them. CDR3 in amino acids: CASSPTDKGGNTIYF. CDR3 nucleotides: TGTGCCAGCAGCCCCACCGACAAGGGCGGAAACACCATATATTTT. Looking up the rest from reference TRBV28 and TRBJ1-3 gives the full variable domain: DVKVTQSSRYLVKRTGEKVFLECVQDMDHENMFWYRQDPGLGLRLIYFSYDVKMKEKGDIPEGYSVSREKKERFSLILESASTNQTSMYLCASSPTDKGGNTIYFGEGSWLTVV.

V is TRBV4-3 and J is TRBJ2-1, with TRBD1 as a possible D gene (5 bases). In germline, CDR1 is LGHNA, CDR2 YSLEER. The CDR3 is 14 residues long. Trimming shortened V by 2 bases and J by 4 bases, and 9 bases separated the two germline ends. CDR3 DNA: TGCGCCAGCAGCCAAAAACAGGAGTACAATGAGCAGTTCTTC. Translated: CASSQKQEYNEQFF.

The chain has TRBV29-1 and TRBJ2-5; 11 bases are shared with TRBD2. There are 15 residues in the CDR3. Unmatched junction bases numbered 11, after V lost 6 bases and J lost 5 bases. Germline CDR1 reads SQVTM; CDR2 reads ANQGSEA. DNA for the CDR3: TGCAGCGTGGAGGAAACTAGCGGGGGTTGGGAGACCCAGTACTTC. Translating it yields CSVEETSGGWETQYF. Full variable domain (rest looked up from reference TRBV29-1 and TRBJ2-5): SAVISQKPSRDICQRGTSLTIQCQVDSQVTMMFWYRQQPGQSLTLIATANQGSEATYESGFVIDKFPISRPNLTFSTLTVSNMSPEDSSIYLCSVEETSGGWETQYFGPGTRLLVL.

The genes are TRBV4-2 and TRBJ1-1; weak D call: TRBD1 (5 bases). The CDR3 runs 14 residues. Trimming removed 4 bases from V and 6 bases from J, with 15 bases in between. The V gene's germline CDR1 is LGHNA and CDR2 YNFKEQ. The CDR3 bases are TGTGCCAGCAGCCCGGGTTTGGGGGGACCTGAAGCTTTCTTT. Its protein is CASSPGLGGPEAFF.

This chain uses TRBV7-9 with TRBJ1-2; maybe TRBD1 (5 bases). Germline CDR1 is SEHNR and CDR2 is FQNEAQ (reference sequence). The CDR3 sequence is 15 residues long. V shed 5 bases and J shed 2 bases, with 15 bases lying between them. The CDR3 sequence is CASSLLGAENYGYTF. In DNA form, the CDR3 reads TGTGCCAGCAGCCTACTTGGGGCGGAGAACTATGGCTACACCTTC.

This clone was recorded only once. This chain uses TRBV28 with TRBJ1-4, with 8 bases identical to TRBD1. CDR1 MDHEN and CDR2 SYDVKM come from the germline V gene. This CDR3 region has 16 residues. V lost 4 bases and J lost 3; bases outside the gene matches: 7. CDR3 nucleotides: TGTGCCAGCAGTTCCGGGGGGACAGGCCCTAATGAAAAACTGTTTTTT. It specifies CASSSGGTGPNEKLFF.

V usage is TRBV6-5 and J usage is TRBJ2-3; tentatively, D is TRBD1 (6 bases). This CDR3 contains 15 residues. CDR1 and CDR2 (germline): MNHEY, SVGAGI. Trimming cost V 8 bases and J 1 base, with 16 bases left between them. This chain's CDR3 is CASARGQGRTDTQYF. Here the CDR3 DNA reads TGTGCCAGCGCTCGGGGACAAGGCCGCACAGATACGCAGTATTTT.

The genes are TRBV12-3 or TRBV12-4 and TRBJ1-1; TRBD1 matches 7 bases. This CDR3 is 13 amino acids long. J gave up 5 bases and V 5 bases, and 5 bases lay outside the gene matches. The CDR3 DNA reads TGTGCCAGCAGTCCCTCACAGGGGACTGAAGCTTTCTTT. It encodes CASSPSQGTEAFF.

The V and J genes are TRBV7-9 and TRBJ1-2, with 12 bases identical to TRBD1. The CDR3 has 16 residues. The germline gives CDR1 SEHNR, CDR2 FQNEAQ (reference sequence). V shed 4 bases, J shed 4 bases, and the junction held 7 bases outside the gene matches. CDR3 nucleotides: TGTGCCAGCAGCTCACCGGGACAGGGGGCTTCCTATGGCTACACCTTC. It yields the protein CASSSPGQGASYGYTF.

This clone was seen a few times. The CDR3 sequence is CASKPGQGAVYGYTF. In nucleotides, the CDR3 is TGTGCCAGCAAACCGGGACAGGGGGCCGTCTATGGCTACACCTTC. The V gene is TRBV6-5, the J gene TRBJ1-2; 12 nucleotides align to TRBD1. J lost 4 bases, V lost 7 bases, and 7 bases had no gene match. Germline V gene sequence: CDR1 MNHEY, CDR2 SVGAGI. The CDR3 runs 15 residues.

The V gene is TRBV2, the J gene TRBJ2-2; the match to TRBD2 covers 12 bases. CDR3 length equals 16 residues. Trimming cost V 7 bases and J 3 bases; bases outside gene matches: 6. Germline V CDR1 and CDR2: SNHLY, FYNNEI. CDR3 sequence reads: CASTKTSGGDTGELFF. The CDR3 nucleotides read TGTGCCAGCACTAAGACTAGCGGGGGAGACACCGGGGAGCTGTTTTTT.

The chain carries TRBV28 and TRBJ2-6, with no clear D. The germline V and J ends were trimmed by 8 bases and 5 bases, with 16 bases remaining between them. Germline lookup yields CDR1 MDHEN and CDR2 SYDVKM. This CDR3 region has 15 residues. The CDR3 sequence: CASAPLWARANVLTF. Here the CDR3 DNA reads TGTGCCAGCGCCCCCCTCTGGGCGCGGGCCAACGTCCTGACTTTC.

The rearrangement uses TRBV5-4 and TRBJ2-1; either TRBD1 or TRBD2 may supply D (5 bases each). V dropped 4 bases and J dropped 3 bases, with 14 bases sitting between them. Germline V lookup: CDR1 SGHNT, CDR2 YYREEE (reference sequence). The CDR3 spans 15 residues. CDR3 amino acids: CASSPTGTDYNEQFF. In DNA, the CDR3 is TGTGCCAGCAGCCCCACCGGGACGGACTACAATGAGCAGTTCTTC.

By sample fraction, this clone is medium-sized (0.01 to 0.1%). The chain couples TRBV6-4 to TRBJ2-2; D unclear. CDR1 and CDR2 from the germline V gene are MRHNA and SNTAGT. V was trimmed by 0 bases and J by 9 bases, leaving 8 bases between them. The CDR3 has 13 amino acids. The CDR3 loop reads CASSDSITRELFF. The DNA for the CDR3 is TGTGCCAGCAGTGACTCGATTACCAGGGAGCTGTTTTTT.